The 14 T cell receptor beta chains in this list originate from one sample, sequenced in a study of T cell responses to AZD1222 COVID-19 vaccine. Clones were sequenced by immunoSEQ multiplex PCR, and TCRdb holds only the in-frame ones, with some missing. This table holds 150,000 or so clones, 92% found once. Here the sequenced sample was peripheral blood, taken on day 0 of AZD1222 vaccination. Receptor source: an adult in good health.

The gene calls are TRBV4-3 and TRBJ2-3; 10 bases map to TRBD2. Looked up from germline, CDR1 is LGHNA and CDR2 is YSLEER. Trimming cost V 3 bases and J 3 bases; bases outside gene matches: 6. CDR3 length: 16 amino acids. CDR3 residues: CASSHKSGGATDTQYF. DNA of the CDR3: TGCGCCAGCAGCCATAAGAGCGGGGGGGCAACAGATACGCAGTATTTT.

The rearrangement links TRBV4-3 to TRBJ2-5; TRBD1 might be the D (5 bases). The germline V gene has CDR1 LGHNA and CDR2 YSLEER. Trimming removed 1 base from V and 5 bases from J, with 11 bases in between. CDR3 size: 14 residues. Here the CDR3 reads CASSQGLSGETQYF. Written as DNA, the CDR3 is TGCGCCAGCAGCCAAGGCCTATCAGGGGAGACCCAGTACTTC.

The chain employs TRBV6-4 and TRBJ1-2; D may be TRBD1 (5 bases). Trimming left V 6 bases short and J 4 bases short, with 12 bases between. In germline, CDR1 is MRHNA, CDR2 SNTAGT. The CDR3 has 13 amino acids. CDR3 nucleotide sequence: TGTGCCAGCAGCCCCACGGGGACCTATGGCTACACCTTC. Encoded protein: CASSPTGTYGYTF.

The rearrangement joins TRBV7-8 to TRBJ1-5, with a possible D match to TRBD1 (6 bases). This CDR3 is built from 14 residues. CDR1 and CDR2 from the germline V gene are SGHVS and FQNEAQ. V dropped 4 bases and J dropped 4 bases, with 11 bases sitting between them. DNA for the CDR3: TGTGCCAGCAGCTCGGACAGTGGGAATCAGCCCCAGCATTTT. This translates into CASSSDSGNQPQHF.

J is TRBJ1-5 and V is TRBV19; 7 bases are a match to TRBD1. The CDR3 spans 16 residues. Germline assignment: CDR1 LNHDA and CDR2 SQIVND (reference sequence). J gave up 2 bases and V 1 base, and 5 bases lay outside the gene matches. Here the CDR3 DNA reads TGTGCCAGTAGTATAGGACGCAGGGGGGGCAATCAGCCCCAGCATTTT. Amino acid sequence: CASSIGRRGGNQPQHF.

The chain employs TRBV18 and TRBJ1-5; possibly TRBD1 for D (6 bases). Germline V lookup: CDR1 KGHSH, CDR2 LQKENI. This CDR3 has 15 amino acids. V was clipped by 3 bases and J by 5 bases, with 14 bases between them. DNA for the CDR3: TGTGCCAGCTCACCCGAACAGGGAAGGGATCAGCCCCAGCATTTT. Protein product: CASSPEQGRDQPQHF.

The V gene is TRBV5-1, the J gene TRBJ2-1; 13 bases are a match to TRBD2. Trimming cost V 4 bases and J 4 bases; bases outside gene matches: 5. The CDR3 sequence is 16 residues long. CDR1 is SGHRS and CDR2 is YFSETQ in the germline V gene. The CDR3 reads CASSPTLAGGYNEQFF. The CDR3 bases are TGCGCCAGCAGCCCGACACTAGCGGGGGGGTACAATGAGCAGTTCTTC. Using reference TRBV5-1 and TRBJ2-1 for the parts outside the CDR3, the full variable domain is KAGVTQTPRYLIKTRGQQVTLSCSPISGHRSVSWYQQTPGQGLQFLFEYFSETQRNKGNFPGRFSGRQFSNSRSEMNVSTLELGDSALYLCASSPTLAGGYNEQFFGPGTRLTVL.

V and J are TRBV5-4 and TRBJ1-1; D ambiguous. Per germline, CDR1 SGHNT and CDR2 YYREEE (reference sequence). The V gene lost 1 base and the J gene lost 1 base, with 5 bases spanning the gap. This CDR3 region has 13 residues. The CDR3 coding sequence is TGTGCCAGCAGCTTGCCCCCGAACACTGAAGCTTTCTTT. This codes for CASSLPPNTEAFF.

The chain employs TRBV2 and TRBJ2-2; perhaps TRBD2 as D (6 bases). The CDR3 loop spans 15 amino acids. V was clipped by 8 bases and J by 0 bases, with 13 bases between them. Germline lookup yields CDR1 SNHLY and CDR2 FYNNEI. In nucleotides, the CDR3 is TGTGCCAGCTCCCCATGGGGGGCGAACACCGGGGAGCTGTTTTTT. Its protein is CASSPWGANTGELFF.

The chain joins TRBV11-2 to TRBJ2-1; tentative D call: TRBD2 (7 bases). V lost 4 bases and J lost 0, with 19 bases in between. Germline values: CDR1 SGHAT, CDR2 FQNNGV. This CDR3 is 18 amino acids long. This CDR3 reads CASSSFGGPPSSYNEQFF. CDR3 in DNA: TGTGCCAGCAGCTCCTTCGGGGGGCCTCCGAGCTCCTACAATGAGCAGTTCTTC.

Here the CDR3 DNA reads TGTGCCAGTAGTCGAGGGGAACCTCCTAACTATGGCTACACCTTC. Translating gives CASSRGEPPNYGYTF. The chain couples TRBV19 to TRBJ1-2, with a weak D call TRBD1 (5 bases). This CDR3 is 15 amino acids long. V was clipped by 5 bases and J by 0 bases, with 13 bases between them. Germline CDR1 and CDR2: LNHDA and SQIVND (reference sequence).

The CDR3: CAISGGATGTSNQPQHF. The CDR3 coding sequence is TGTGCCATCAGCGGGGGAGCGACAGGGACGAGCAATCAGCCCCAGCATTTT. The chain has TRBV10-3 and TRBJ1-5, with 7 bases identical to TRBD1. The V and J ends lost 6 bases and 1 base, in that order; junction bases with no gene match: 12. The CDR3 covers 17 residues. Germline V CDR1 and CDR2: ENHRY, SYGVKD.

The chain employs TRBV29-1 and TRBJ2-7, with D unclear. There are 12 residues in the CDR3. The V end lost 5 bases, the J end lost 2 bases, and 10 bases lay between the germline ends. CDR1 is SQVTM and CDR2 is ANQGSEA in the germline V gene. The CDR3 region has the DNA TGCAGCGTTATGGCCGCACCCTACGAGCAGTACTTC. Its translation is CSVMAAPYEQYF.

The rearrangement joins TRBV10-3 to TRBJ1-2; 10 bases match TRBD1. V shed 6 bases and J 8 bases; nucleotides not matched to a gene: 9. This CDR3 region has 14 residues. Germline values: CDR1 ENHRY, CDR2 SYGVKD. CDR3 region: CAISPGQGNFGYTF. The CDR3 nucleotides read TGTGCCATCAGCCCGGGACAGGGGAATTTCGGCTACACCTTC.